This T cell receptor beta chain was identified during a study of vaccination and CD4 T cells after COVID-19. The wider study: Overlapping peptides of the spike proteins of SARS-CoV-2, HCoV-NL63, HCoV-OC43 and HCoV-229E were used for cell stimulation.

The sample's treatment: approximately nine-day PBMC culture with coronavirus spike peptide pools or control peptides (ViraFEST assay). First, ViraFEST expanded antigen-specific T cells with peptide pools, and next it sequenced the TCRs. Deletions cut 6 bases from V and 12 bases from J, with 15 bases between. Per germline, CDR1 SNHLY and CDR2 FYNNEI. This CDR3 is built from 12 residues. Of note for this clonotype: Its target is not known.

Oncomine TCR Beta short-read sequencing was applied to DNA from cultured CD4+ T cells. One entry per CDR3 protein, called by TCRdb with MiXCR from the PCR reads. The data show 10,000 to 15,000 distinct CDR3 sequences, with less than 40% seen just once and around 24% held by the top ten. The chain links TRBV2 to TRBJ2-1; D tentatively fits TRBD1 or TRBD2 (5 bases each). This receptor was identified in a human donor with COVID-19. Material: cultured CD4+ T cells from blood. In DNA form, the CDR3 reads TGTGCCAGCAGGGACCGGGACCCCGTGCAGTTCTTC. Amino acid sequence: CASRDRDPVQFF.